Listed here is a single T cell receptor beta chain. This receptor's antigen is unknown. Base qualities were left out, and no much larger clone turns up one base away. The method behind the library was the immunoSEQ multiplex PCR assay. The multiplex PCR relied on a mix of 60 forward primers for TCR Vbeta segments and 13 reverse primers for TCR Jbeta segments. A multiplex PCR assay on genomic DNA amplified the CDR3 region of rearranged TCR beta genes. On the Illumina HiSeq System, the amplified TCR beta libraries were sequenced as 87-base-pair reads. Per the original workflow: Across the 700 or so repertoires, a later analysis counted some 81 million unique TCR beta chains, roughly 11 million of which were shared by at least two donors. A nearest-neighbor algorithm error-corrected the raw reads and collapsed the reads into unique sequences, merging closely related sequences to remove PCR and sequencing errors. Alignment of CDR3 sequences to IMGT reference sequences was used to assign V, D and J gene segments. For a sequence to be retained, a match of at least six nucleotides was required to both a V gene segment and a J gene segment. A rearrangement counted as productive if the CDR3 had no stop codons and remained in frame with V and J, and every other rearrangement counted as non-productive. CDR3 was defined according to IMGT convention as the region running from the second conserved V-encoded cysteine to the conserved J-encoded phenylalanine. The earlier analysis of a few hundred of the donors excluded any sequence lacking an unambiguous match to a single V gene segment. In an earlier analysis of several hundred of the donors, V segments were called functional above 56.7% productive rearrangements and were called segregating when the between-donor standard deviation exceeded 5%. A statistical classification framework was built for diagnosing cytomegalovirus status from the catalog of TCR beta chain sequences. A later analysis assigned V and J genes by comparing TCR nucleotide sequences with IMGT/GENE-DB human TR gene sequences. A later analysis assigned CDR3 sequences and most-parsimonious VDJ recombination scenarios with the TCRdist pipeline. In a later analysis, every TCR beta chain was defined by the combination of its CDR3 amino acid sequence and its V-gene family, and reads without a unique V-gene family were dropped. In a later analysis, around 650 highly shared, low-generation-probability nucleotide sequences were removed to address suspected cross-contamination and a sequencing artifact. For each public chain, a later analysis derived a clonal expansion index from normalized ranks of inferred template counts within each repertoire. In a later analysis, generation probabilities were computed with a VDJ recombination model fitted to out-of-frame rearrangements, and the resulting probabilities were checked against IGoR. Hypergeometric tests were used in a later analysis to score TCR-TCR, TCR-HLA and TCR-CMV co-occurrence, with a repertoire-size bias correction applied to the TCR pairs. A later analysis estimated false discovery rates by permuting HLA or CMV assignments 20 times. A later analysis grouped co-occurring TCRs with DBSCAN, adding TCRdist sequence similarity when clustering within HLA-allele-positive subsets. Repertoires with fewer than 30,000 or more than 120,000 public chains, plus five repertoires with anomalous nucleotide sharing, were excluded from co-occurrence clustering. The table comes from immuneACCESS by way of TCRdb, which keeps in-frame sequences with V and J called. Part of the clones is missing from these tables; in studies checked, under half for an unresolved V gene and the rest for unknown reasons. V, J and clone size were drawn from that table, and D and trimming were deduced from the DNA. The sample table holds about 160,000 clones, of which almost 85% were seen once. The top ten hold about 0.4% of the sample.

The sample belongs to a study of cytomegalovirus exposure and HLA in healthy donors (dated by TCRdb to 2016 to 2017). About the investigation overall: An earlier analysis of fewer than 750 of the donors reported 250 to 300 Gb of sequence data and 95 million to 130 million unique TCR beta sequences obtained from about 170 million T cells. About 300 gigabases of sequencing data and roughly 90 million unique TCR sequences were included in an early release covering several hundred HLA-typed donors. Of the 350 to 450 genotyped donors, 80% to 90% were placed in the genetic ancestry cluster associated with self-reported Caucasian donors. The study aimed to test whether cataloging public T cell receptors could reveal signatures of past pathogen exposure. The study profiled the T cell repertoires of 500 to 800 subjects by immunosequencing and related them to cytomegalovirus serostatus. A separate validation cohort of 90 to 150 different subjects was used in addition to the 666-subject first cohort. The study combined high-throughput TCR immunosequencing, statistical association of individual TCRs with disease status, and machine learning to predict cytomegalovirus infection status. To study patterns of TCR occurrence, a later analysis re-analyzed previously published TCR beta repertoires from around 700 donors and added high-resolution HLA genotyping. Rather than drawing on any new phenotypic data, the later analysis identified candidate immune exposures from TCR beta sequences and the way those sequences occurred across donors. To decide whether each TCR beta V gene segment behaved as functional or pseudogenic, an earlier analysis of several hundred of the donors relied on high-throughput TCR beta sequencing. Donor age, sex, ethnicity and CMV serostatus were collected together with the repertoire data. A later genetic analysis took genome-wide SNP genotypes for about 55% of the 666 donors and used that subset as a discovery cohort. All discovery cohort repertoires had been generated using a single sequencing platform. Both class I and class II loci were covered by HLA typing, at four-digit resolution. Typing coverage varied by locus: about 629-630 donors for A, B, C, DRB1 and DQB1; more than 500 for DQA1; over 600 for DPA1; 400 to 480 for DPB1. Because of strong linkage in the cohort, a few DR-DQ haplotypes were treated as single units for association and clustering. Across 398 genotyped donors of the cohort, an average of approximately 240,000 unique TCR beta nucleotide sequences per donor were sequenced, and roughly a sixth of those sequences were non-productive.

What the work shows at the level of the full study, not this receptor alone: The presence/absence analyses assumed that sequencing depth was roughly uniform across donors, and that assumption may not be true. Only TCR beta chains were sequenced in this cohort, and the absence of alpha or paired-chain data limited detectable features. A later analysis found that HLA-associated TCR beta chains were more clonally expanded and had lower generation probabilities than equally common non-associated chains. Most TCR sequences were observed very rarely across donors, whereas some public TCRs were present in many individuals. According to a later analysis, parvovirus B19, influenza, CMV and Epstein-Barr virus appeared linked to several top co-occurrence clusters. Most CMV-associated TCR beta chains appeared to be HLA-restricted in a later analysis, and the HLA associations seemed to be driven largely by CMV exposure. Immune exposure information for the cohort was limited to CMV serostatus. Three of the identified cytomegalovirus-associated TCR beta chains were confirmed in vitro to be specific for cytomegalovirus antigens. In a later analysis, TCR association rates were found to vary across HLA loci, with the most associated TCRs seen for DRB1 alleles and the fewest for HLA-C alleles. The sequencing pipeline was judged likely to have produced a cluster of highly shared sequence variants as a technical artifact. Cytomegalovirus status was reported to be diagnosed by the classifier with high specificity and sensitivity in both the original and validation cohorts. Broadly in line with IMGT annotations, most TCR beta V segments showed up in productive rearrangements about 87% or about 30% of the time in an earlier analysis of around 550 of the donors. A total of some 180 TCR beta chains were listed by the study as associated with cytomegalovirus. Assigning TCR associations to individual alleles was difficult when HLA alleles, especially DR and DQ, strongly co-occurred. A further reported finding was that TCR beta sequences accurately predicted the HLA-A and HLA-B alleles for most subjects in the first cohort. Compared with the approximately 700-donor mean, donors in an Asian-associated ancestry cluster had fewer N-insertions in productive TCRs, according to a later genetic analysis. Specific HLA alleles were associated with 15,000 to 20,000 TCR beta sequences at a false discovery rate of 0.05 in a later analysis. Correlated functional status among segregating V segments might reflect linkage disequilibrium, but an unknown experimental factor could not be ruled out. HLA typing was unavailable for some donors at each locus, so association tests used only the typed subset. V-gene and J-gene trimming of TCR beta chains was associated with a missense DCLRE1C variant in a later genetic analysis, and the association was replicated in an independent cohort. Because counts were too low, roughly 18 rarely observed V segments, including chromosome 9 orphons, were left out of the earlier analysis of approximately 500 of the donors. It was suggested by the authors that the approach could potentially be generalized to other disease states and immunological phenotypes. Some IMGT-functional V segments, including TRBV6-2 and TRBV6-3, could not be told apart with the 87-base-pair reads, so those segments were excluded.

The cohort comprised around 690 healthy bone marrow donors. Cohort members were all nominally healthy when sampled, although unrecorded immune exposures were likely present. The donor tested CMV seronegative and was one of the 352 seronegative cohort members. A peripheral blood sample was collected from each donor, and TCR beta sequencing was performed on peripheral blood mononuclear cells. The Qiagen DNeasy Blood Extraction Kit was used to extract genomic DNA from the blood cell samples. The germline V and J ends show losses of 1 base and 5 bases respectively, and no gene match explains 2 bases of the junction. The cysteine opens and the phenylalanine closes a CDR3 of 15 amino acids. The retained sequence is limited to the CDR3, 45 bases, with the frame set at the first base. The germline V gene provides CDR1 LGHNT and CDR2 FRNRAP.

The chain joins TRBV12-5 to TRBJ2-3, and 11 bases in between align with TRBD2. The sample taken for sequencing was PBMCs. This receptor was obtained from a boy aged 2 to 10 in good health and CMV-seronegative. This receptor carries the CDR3 CASGLELAGEDTQYF. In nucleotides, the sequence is TGTGCTAGTGGTTTGGAACTAGCGGGAGAAGATACGCAGTATTTT.